The subject of this entry is one TCR beta chain. Cohort placement rested on clinical history that participants reported themselves. The CDR3 has 14 residues. V shed 2 bases and J shed 8 bases, with 12 bases lying between them. Per germline, CDR1 MNHGY and CDR2 SAAAGT. The data were taken from a study of blood T cell repertoires in COVID-19. Sequencing used immunoSEQ multiplex PCR; TCRdb keeps in-frame clones, though not all of them. Of about 270,000 clones in the sample, around 89% were seen once. This clonotype was sampled from a woman between 18 and 30 years old who had recovered from COVID-19. The material sequenced was PBMCs or T cells enriched from blood (not recorded which). The chain uses TRBV6-8 and TRBJ1-4; D gene unclear. The CDR3 coding sequence is TGTGCCAGCAGTTACGCCTCGGGAAGGGAAAAACTGTTTTTT. Protein: CASSYASGREKLFF.